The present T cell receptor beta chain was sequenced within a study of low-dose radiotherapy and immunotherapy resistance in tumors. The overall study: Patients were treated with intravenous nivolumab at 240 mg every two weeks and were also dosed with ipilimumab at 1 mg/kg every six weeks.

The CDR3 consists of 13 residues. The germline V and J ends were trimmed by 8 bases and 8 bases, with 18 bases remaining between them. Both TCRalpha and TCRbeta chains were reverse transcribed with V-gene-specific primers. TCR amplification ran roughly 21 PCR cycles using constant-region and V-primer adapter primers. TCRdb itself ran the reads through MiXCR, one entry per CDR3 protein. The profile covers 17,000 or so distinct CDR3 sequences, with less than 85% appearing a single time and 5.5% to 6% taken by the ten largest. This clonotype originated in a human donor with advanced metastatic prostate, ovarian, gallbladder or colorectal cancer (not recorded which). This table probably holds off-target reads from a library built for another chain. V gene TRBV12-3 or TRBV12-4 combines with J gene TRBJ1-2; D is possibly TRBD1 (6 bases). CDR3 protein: CASRKIEGGGYTF. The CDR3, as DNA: TGTGCCAGCCGGAAGATCGAGGGGGGAGGCTACACCTTC.